This entry features one T cell receptor (beta chain) sequence. Its antigen is undetermined. Trimming removed 0 bases from V and 6 bases from J; junction bases left unmatched: 5. CDR3 size: 15 residues. CDR1 is LNHNV and CDR2 is YYDKDF in the germline V gene (reference sequence). Clones were read by immunoSEQ multiplex PCR, and TCRdb kept only the in-frame ones, dropping some. Among some 64,000 clones listed, approximately 96% were seen once. The data derive from a study of cytomegalovirus exposure and HLA in healthy donors. Regarding the study as a whole: Cytomegalovirus association was listed for 164 TCR beta chains. Across donors, most TCRs were seen rarely, yet some public ones were widespread.

The sequencing input was PBMCs. The sequence derives from a woman under 30 in good health and CMV-seropositive. V gene TRBV15 combines with J gene TRBJ1-1, with 9 nucleotides matching TRBD1. The CDR3 DNA follows: TGTGCCACCAGCAGAGAGGGACAGGGCTTGTCTGAAGCTTTCTTT. Encoded protein: CATSREGQGLSEAFF.